The rows below give T cell receptor beta chains drawn from one sample of a study of cytomegalovirus exposure and HLA in healthy donors. Sequencing was performed with immunoSEQ multiplex PCR; in TCRdb, only in-frame clones are kept and a portion is missing. This table has about 78,000 clones, about 96% appearing once. The sample taken for sequencing was PBMCs. The receptors originated from a young man in good health and CMV-seropositive. Both conserved end residues are part of each CDR3. A D gene is named only where the DNA matches it firmly. A row's size may be missing; if present it is once, few, many or a size class.

CAISGQNSGYTF,TGTGCCATCTCGGGACAGAATTCTGGCTACACCTTC,TRBD1,NA,TRBV10-3,TRBJ1-2
CASSTGGLPYEQFF,TGTGCCAGCTCGACGGGGGGACTACCGTATGAGCAGTTCTTC,TRBD2,NA,TRBV18,TRBJ2-1
CASTKTEVSYEQYF,TGTGCCAGCACCAAGACAGAGGTCTCCTACGAGCAGTACTTC,NA,NA,TRBV2,TRBJ2-7
CASSLEGEFNGYTF,TGCGCCAGCAGCTTAGAGGGAGAATTTAATGGCTACACCTTC,NA,NA,TRBV5-1,TRBJ1-2
CASSGREFNNEQFF,TGTGCCAGTAGCGGGAGAGAGTTTAACAATGAGCAGTTCTTC,NA,NA,TRBV19,TRBJ2-1
CASSLNPGAGYEQYF,TGTGCCAGCAGCTTAAATCCGGGAGCGGGCTACGAGCAGTACTTC,NA,few,TRBV7-3,TRBJ2-7
CASSQVDRDYQPQHF,TGCGCCAGCAGCCAAGTGGACAGGGACTATCAGCCCCAGCATTTT,TRBD1,NA,TRBV4-1,TRBJ1-5
CASSIRGGNGNTIYF,TGTGCCAGCAGTATTCGGGGGGGAAATGGAAACACCATATATTTT,NA,NA,TRBV6-1,TRBJ1-3
CASSDTTGVRVGYTF,TGCGCCAGCAGTGATACCACAGGGGTTAGAGTTGGCTACACCTTC,TRBD1,NA,TRBV10-2,TRBJ1-2
CASSYPGQGGSDTQYF,TGTGCCAGCAGCTACCCGGGACAGGGGGGGTCAGATACGCAGTATTTT,TRBD1,NA,TRBV7-6,TRBJ2-3
CASSPGQSNEKLFF,TGCGCCAGCAGCCCGGGACAGTCTAATGAAAAACTGTTTTTT,TRBD1,NA,TRBV5-1,TRBJ1-4
CASSLLANNNEQFF,TGTGCCAGCAGCTTACTAGCAAACAACAATGAGCAGTTCTTC,NA,NA,TRBV7-3,TRBJ2-1
CASSARTSAFPKFF,TGTGCCAGCAGTGCCCGGACTAGCGCTTTTCCGAAGTTCTTC,TRBD2,NA,TRBV6-1,TRBJ2-1
CASSQASGRALEQYF,TGCGCCAGCAGCCAAGCTAGCGGGAGGGCCCTCGAGCAGTACTTC,TRBD2,NA,TRBV4-1,TRBJ2-7
CASSTDRSYGYTF,TGTGCCAGTAGCACCGACAGAAGCTATGGCTACACCTTC,NA,NA,TRBV19,TRBJ1-2
CASSVNPGGEMADTQYF,TGTGCCAGCAGCGTAAACCCGGGAGGCGAAATGGCAGATACGCAGTATTTT,TRBD2,once,TRBV9,TRBJ2-3
CASKSQLHADTQYF,TGTGCCAGCAAGTCACAGCTCCACGCGGATACGCAGTATTTT,NA,NA,TRBV6-4,TRBJ2-3
CASSPSGGPVEQFF,TGTGCCAGCAGCCCATCGGGAGGGCCAGTTGAGCAGTTCTTC,TRBD2,NA,TRBV9,TRBJ2-1
CASSPGTSGYNEQFF,TGTGCCAGCAGCCCCGGGACTAGCGGGTACAATGAGCAGTTCTTC,TRBD2,NA,TRBV7-9,TRBJ2-1
CASSFGGTGRIYEQYF,TGTGCCAGCAGCTTTGGGGGCACGGGTCGAATATACGAGCAGTACTTC,NA,NA,TRBV5-4,TRBJ2-7
CASSSGLAIHEQYF,TGTGCCAGCAGTTCGGGACTAGCGATCCACGAGCAGTACTTC,TRBD2,NA,TRBV27,TRBJ2-7
CASSFQGVNYGYTF,TGTGCCAGCAGCTTTCAGGGTGTGAACTATGGCTACACCTTC,NA,NA,TRBV5-4,TRBJ1-2
CATTEGLAGVETGELFF,TGTGCCACCACCGAAGGACTAGCGGGAGTGGAGACCGGGGAGCTGTTTTTT,TRBD2,NA,TRBV15,TRBJ2-2
CASSEQGTDTQYF,TGTGCCAGCAGTGAACAGGGGACAGATACGCAGTATTTT,TRBD1,NA,TRBV6-4,TRBJ2-3
CAWRVTASGNTIYF,TGTGCCTGGAGAGTGACAGCCTCTGGAAACACCATATATTTT,NA,NA,TRBV30,TRBJ1-3
CASSVRMEKYNQPQHF,TGTGCCAGTAGCGTAAGGATGGAGAAGTACAATCAGCCCCAGCATTTT,NA,NA,TRBV9,TRBJ1-5
CASSLAPGEETQYF,TGCGCCAGCAGCTTGGCCCCGGGAGAAGAGACCCAGTACTTC,NA,NA,TRBV5-1,TRBJ2-5
CASALEGYYEQYF,TGTGCCAGCGCTTTGGAGGGTTACTACGAGCAGTACTTC,NA,NA,TRBV11-2,TRBJ2-7
CAWSNPGLGYTF,TGTGCCTGGAGTAACCCGGGGTTGGGCTACACCTTC,NA,NA,TRBV30,TRBJ1-2
CASSSKGLAGSNEQYF,TGCGCCAGCAGCTCCAAGGGACTAGCGGGAAGTAACGAGCAGTACTTC,TRBD2,NA,TRBV5-1,TRBJ2-7
CAWSVTANYGYTF,TGTGCCTGGAGTGTGACAGCGAACTATGGCTACACCTTC,NA,NA,TRBV30,TRBJ1-2
CASSSLSGGDLYEQYF,TGTGCCAGCAGCTCCTTGAGCGGGGGCGACCTCTACGAGCAGTACTTC,TRBD2,NA,TRBV11-2,TRBJ2-7
CAWSPHQETLQPLPSGNTIYF,TGTGCCTGGAGTCCACACCAAGAGACACTGCAACCCCTTCCCTCTGGAAACACCATATATTTT,NA,NA,TRBV30,TRBJ1-3
CASKRGREDTIYF,TGTGCCAGCAAAAGAGGCAGGGAGGACACCATATATTTT,NA,NA,TRBV28,TRBJ1-3
CSVADSSYEQYF,TGCAGCGTTGCAGACAGCTCCTACGAGCAGTACTTC,NA,NA,TRBV29-1,TRBJ2-7
CASGLTSGRDEQFF,TGTGCTAGTGGTTTGACTAGCGGGAGAGATGAGCAGTTCTTC,TRBD2,NA,TRBV12-5,TRBJ2-1
CASSLVGGTNEQFF,TGTGCCAGCAGCTTAGTAGGAGGGACGAATGAGCAGTTCTTC,NA,NA,TRBV7-2,TRBJ2-1
CATSRVEPDTSYEQYF,TGTGCCACCAGCAGAGTAGAACCGGACACCTCCTACGAGCAGTACTTC,NA,NA,TRBV15,TRBJ2-7
CASSEEFANTGELFF,TGTGCCAGCAGTGAGGAGTTCGCGAACACCGGGGAGCTGTTTTTT,NA,NA,TRBV2,TRBJ2-2
CASSLDPIDTEAFF,TGTGCCAGCAGCTTGGACCCCATAGACACTGAAGCTTTCTTT,NA,NA,TRBV5-6,TRBJ1-1
CASSLSGRAHNEQFF,TGTGCCAGCAGCTTGAGCGGGAGGGCCCACAATGAGCAGTTCTTC,TRBD2,NA,TRBV5-4,TRBJ2-1
CASSQDPNTGELFF,TGTGCCAGCAGTCAGGATCCGAACACCGGGGAGCTGTTTTTT,NA,few,TRBV9,TRBJ2-2
CASSLERDVGEQYF,TGCGCCAGCAGCTTGGAGCGGGATGTGGGCGAGCAGTACTTC,TRBD2,NA,TRBV5-1,TRBJ2-7
CASSFAPQGGYEQYF,TGTGCCAGCAGTTTCGCGCCCCAAGGAGGGTACGAGCAGTACTTC,NA,NA,TRBV28,TRBJ2-7
CASRPGWGDEQFF,TGTGCCAGCAGGCCTGGGTGGGGAGATGAGCAGTTCTTC,NA,NA,TRBV28,TRBJ2-1